Below, 27 T cell receptor beta chains from the same sample are listed, as sequenced in a study of blood T cell repertoires in COVID-19. Produced via immunoSEQ multiplex PCR; TCRdb's table is partial and in-frame only. The repertoire consists of roughly 140,000 clones, with around 85% occurring once and the leading ten covering roughly 3.5%. The sequenced sample was peripheral blood. Receptors were obtained from a man aged 65-85 years with acute or convalescent COVID-19.

The J gene is TRBJ2-7, the V gene TRBV7-8, with 7 bases fitting TRBD1. Germline V gene sequence: CDR1 SGHVS, CDR2 FQNEAQ. V dropped 5 bases and J dropped 3; count of bases not matched to a gene: 16. CDR3 length: 17 amino acids. The CDR3 region is CASSPVGQAGMIYEQYF. The CDR3 DNA is TGTGCCAGCAGCCCGGTCGGACAGGCGGGTATGATCTACGAGCAGTACTTC.

The chain uses TRBV6-5 and TRBJ1-5; no reliable D call. This CDR3 is 12 amino acids long. Germline V gene lookup returns CDR1 MNHEY and CDR2 SVGAGI. V lost 8 bases and J 4 bases, leaving 9 bases between the germline ends. CDR3: CASHSPNQPQHF. As DNA, the CDR3 is TGTGCCAGCCACAGCCCTAATCAGCCCCAGCATTTT.

The chain is built from TRBV11-2 and TRBJ2-3, with TRBD2 matching 10 bases. Germline V lookup: CDR1 SGHAT, CDR2 FQNNGV. This CDR3 contains 16 residues. The ends lost 1 base at V and 5 bases at J; junction bases unmatched: 6. CDR3 bases: TGTGCCAGCAGCTTAGGCCTAGCGGGAGCTAGAGATACGCAGTATTTT. Translation gives CASSLGLAGARDTQYF.

The rearrangement links TRBV10-3 to TRBJ1-2; weak D call: TRBD1 (5 bases). V shed 2 bases and J shed 4 bases, with 11 bases lying between them. Germline V gene sequence: CDR1 ENHRY, CDR2 SYGVKD. The CDR3 contains 14 residues. DNA of the CDR3: TGTGCCATCAGTGAGCCGAGGACACCCTATGGCTACACCTTC. This sequence encodes CAISEPRTPYGYTF.

This chain uses TRBV7-2 with TRBJ2-1; 10 bases are a match to TRBD2. The CDR3 is 16 residues long. Germline CDR1 is SGHTA and CDR2 is FQGNSA. V lost 1 base to trimming and J lost 9 bases; unmatched junction nucleotides: 9. The CDR3 DNA sequence: TGTGCCAGCAGCTTAGTGCCAGCGGGAGGGGCATCTGAGCAGTTCTTC. This sequence encodes CASSLVPAGGASEQFF.

The chain joins TRBV6-5 to TRBJ1-5, with a tentative D call TRBD1 (5 bases). The germline V and J ends were trimmed by 8 bases and 6 bases, with 17 bases remaining between them. The germline V gene encodes CDR1 MNHEY and CDR2 SVGAGI. This CDR3 has 14 amino acids. The chain's CDR3 is CASVGGGAAQPQHF. In nucleotides, the CDR3 is TGTGCCAGCGTCGGTGGTGGGGCTGCTCAGCCCCAGCATTTT.

The chain combines TRBV4-3 with TRBJ2-1, with D perhaps TRBD1 (5 bases). The CDR3 length is 15 residues. The V gene lost 1 base and the J gene lost 8 bases, with 15 bases spanning the gap. The germline V gene encodes CDR1 LGHNA and CDR2 YSLEER. In nucleotides, the CDR3 is TGCGCCAGCAGCCAAGGGGAAAGGGGTCGGCATGAGCAGTTCTTC. As protein: CASSQGERGRHEQFF.

The V and J genes are TRBV6-6 and TRBJ1-1; D not certain. The length of the CDR3 is 12 residues. V lost 4 bases and J lost 0, with 3 bases in between. Germline-derived CDR1 and CDR2 are MNHNY and SVGAGI (reference sequence). The CDR3 coding sequence is TGTGCCAGCAGTTTCATGAACACTGAAGCTTTCTTT. Its translation is CASSFMNTEAFF.

V gene TRBV7-8 combines with J gene TRBJ2-1; 10 positions match TRBD2. The CDR3 length is 16 residues. Per the germline V gene, CDR1 is SGHVS and CDR2 is FQNEAQ. With V trimmed by 2 bases and J by 7 bases, 8 bases remained unmatched. CDR3 in amino acids: CASSLLGAGGPNEQFF. The CDR3 DNA follows: TGTGCCAGCAGCTTATTGGGAGCGGGAGGGCCAAATGAGCAGTTCTTC. Supplemented by reference TRBV7-8 and TRBJ2-1, the full variable domain reads GAGVSQSPRYKVAKRGQDVALRCDPISGHVSLFWYQQALGQGPEFLTYFQNEAQLDKSGLPSDRFFAERPEGSVSTLKIQRTQQEDSAVYLCASSLLGAGGPNEQFFGPGTRLTVL.

This clone appeared a single time. The chain couples TRBV6-2 or TRBV6-3 to TRBJ2-1; 13 bases line up with TRBD2. Germline values: CDR1 MNHEY, CDR2 SVGEGT. This CDR3 region has 13 residues. The V gene end was trimmed by 5 bases and the J gene end by 13 bases; junction bases not matched to a gene: 5. CDR3 sequence: CASSGTSGTIQFF. CDR3 in DNA: TGTGCCAGCAGTGGGACTAGCGGGACCATACAGTTCTTC.

The chain combines TRBV29-1 with TRBJ1-5; 8 bases agree with TRBD1. Germline lookup yields CDR1 SQVTM and CDR2 ANQGSEA. J gave up 6 bases and V 6 bases, and 4 bases lay outside the gene matches. There are 12 residues in the CDR3. As DNA, the CDR3 is TGCAGCGTCGGACAGGGCACTCAGCCCCAGCATTTT. Translation: CSVGQGTQPQHF. Supplemented by reference TRBV29-1 and TRBJ1-5, the full variable domain reads SAVISQKPSRDICQRGTSLTIQCQVDSQVTMMFWYRQQPGQSLTLIATANQGSEATYESGFVIDKFPISRPNLTFSTLTVSNMSPEDSSIYLCSVGQGTQPQHFGDGTRLSIL.

The V and J genes are TRBV2 and TRBJ2-7, with 9 positions matching TRBD1. Trimming removed 4 bases from V and 0 bases from J; junction bases left unmatched: 7. The CDR3 extends over 16 amino acids. CDR1 and CDR2 (germline): SNHLY, FYNNEI. CDR3 residues: CASSATRDRVSYEQYF. The CDR3 nucleotides are TGTGCCAGCAGTGCCACCCGGGACAGGGTCTCCTACGAGCAGTACTTC. The whole variable domain, filled in from reference TRBV2 and TRBJ2-7, reads EPEVTQTPSHQVTQMGQEVILRCVPISNHLYFYWYRQILGQKVEFLVSFYNNEISEKSEIFDDQFSVERPDGSNFTLKIRSTKLEDSAMYFCASSATRDRVSYEQYFGPGTRLTVT.

A single count supports this clone. The chain carries TRBV13 and TRBJ2-1; D perhaps matches TRBD2 (6 bases). The CDR3 consists of 17 residues. With 2 bases removed from V and 2 bases from J, the gap between germline ends came to 16 bases. The germline V gene encodes CDR1 PRHDT and CDR2 FYEKMQ (reference sequence). The CDR3 here is CASSLSVWGGAYNEQFF. CDR3 coding DNA: TGTGCCAGCAGCTTATCCGTGTGGGGAGGCGCCTACAATGAGCAGTTCTTC.

CDR3 sequence: CASSQGTSGRRFYNEQFF. Here the CDR3 DNA reads TGTGCCAGCAGCCAGGGGACTAGCGGGAGACGATTCTACAATGAGCAGTTCTTC. This chain joins TRBV3-1 (or the pseudogene TRBV3-2) and TRBJ2-1; 14 bases agree with TRBD2. Germline lookup yields CDR1 LGHDT and CDR2 YNNKEL (reference sequence). This CDR3 has 18 amino acids. V dropped 3 bases and J dropped 3; count of bases not matched to a gene: 7.

This chain joins TRBV18 and TRBJ1-1; no clear D gene. This CDR3 has 14 residues. V was trimmed by 4 bases and J by 5 bases, leaving 14 bases between them. The V gene's germline CDR1 is KGHSH and CDR2 LQKENI. The CDR3 sequence: CASSQLPEQTEAFF. DNA for the CDR3: TGTGCCAGCTCACAACTGCCGGAGCAAACTGAAGCTTTCTTT.

The V call is TRBV11-1, the J call TRBJ2-2, with 8 bases matching TRBD1. CDR1 is SGHAT, CDR2 FQDESV, per germline (reference sequence). Trimming at V came to 5 bases and at J to 3 bases, leaving 8 bases not matched to a gene. There are 16 residues in the CDR3. Here the CDR3 reads CASSPRQGRHTGELFF. The CDR3 DNA reads TGTGCCAGCAGCCCCCGACAGGGGCGTCACACCGGGGAGCTGTTTTTT.

CDR3 residues: CASSARDSNSPLHF. The CDR3 DNA sequence: TGTGCCAGCAGCGCCCGGGACAGTAATTCACCCCTCCACTTT. The genes are TRBV9 and TRBJ1-6, with 7 positions matching TRBD1. Germline CDR1 and CDR2: SGDLS and YYNGEE. There are 14 residues in the CDR3. Trimming at V came to 3 bases and at J to 6 bases, leaving 3 bases not matched to a gene.

This clone turned up a few times. The CDR3 DNA follows: TGTGCCAGCAGCCCCGGGACTAGCGGGAGCGAGCAGTACTTC. This translates into CASSPGTSGSEQYF. The rearrangement uses TRBV3-1 (or the pseudogene TRBV3-2) and TRBJ2-7; 14 nucleotides agree with TRBD2. The CDR3 has 14 residues. J was trimmed by 6 bases and V by 4 bases; bases with no gene match: 2. Germline V gene sequence: CDR1 LGHDT, CDR2 YNNKEL (reference sequence).

The genes are TRBV7-2 and TRBJ2-2; 11 bases are a match to TRBD1. Trimming took 5 bases from V and 6 from J; bases not matched to a gene: 5. Germline values: CDR1 SGHTA, CDR2 FQGNSA. The length of the CDR3 is 15 residues. The DNA of the CDR3 is TGTGCCAGCAGCCCGCGGACAGGGGGCGCCGGGGAGCTGTTTTTT. Translated, it gives CASSPRTGGAGELFF. Combining the CDR3 with reference TRBV7-2 and TRBJ2-2 gives the whole variable domain GAGVSQSPSNKVTEKGKDVELRCDPISGHTALYWYRQSLGQGLEFLIYFQGNSAPDKSGLPSDRFSAERTGGSVSTLTIQRTQQEDSAVYLCASSPRTGGAGELFFGEGSRLTVL.

The rearrangement links TRBV5-4 to TRBJ1-2, with 9 bases aligning to TRBD1. The CDR3 runs to 15 residues. V lost 5 bases and J lost 2; bases outside the gene matches: 7. CDR1 SGHNT and CDR2 YYREEE come from the germline V gene (reference sequence). The CDR3 spells CASSPLGTGNYGYTF. Written as DNA, the CDR3 is TGTGCCAGCAGTCCGCTAGGGACAGGGAACTATGGCTACACCTTC.

This rearrangement joins TRBV19 to TRBJ1-5; D perhaps matches TRBD1 (5 bases). Trimming took off 1 base at V and 5 bases at J, with 9 bases between the two ends. The germline gives CDR1 LNHDA, CDR2 SQIVND (reference sequence). This CDR3 spans 14 amino acids. CDR3 sequence: CASSIGGGYQPQHF. The CDR3 bases are TGTGCCAGTAGTATAGGCGGGGGGTATCAGCCCCAGCATTTT. Full variable domain (rest looked up from reference TRBV19 and TRBJ1-5): DGGITQSPKYLFRKEGQNVTLSCEQNLNHDAMYWYRQDPGQGLRLIYYSQIVNDFQKGDIAEGYSVSREKKESFPLTVTSAQKNPTAFYLCASSIGGGYQPQHFGDGTRLSIL.

This chain connects TRBV7-3 to TRBJ2-3, with TRBD2 matching 11 bases. The CDR3 extends over 17 amino acids. V was clipped by 1 base and J by 2 bases; unmatched bases: 5. Germline values: CDR1 SGHTA, CDR2 FQGTGA. The CDR3 reads CASSLSRLAGFTDTQYF. The CDR3 DNA is TGTGCCAGCAGCTTAAGTCGACTAGCGGGGTTCACAGATACGCAGTATTTT.

The chain carries TRBV9 and TRBJ2-1, with 9 nucleotides matching TRBD2. The CDR3 covers 17 residues. V shed 4 bases, J shed 7 bases, and the junction held 15 bases outside the gene matches. Germline lookup yields CDR1 SGDLS and CDR2 YYNGEE. CDR3 in amino acids: CASSPRGDSGSSNEQFF. The CDR3 DNA reads TGTGCCAGCAGCCCCCGAGGTGATAGCGGGAGCTCTAATGAGCAGTTCTTC.

The chain carries TRBV24-1 and TRBJ2-3, with D unresolved. Trimming shortened V by 5 bases and J by 0 bases, and 8 bases separated the two germline ends. CDR3 length: 14 residues. Looked up from germline, CDR1 is KGHDR and CDR2 is SFDVKD. In DNA, the CDR3 is TGTGCCACCAGTGTAGCCGAGAGCACAGATACGCAGTATTTT. Encoded protein: CATSVAESTDTQYF.

The V gene is TRBV7-9, the J gene TRBJ2-1, with 8 positions matching TRBD2. This CDR3 region has 17 residues. V was pared by 3 bases and J by 5 bases, with 12 bases of the junction left unmatched. The germline V gene encodes CDR1 SEHNR and CDR2 FQNEAQ (reference sequence). CDR3 coding DNA: TGTGCCAGCAGCTTTCGGCCTCCAGCGGGAGTCGACAATGAGCAGTTCTTC. Its protein product is CASSFRPPAGVDNEQFF.

The V gene is TRBV11-1, the J gene TRBJ2-7, with D possibly matching TRBD1 (6 bases). This CDR3 is built from 14 residues. Germline values: CDR1 SGHAT, CDR2 FQDESV (reference sequence). The V and J ends lost 1 base and 4 bases respectively, with 11 bases between them. CDR3 amino acids: CASSLDGTKYEQYF. The CDR3 region has the DNA TGTGCCAGCAGCTTAGATGGGACAAAATACGAGCAGTACTTC.

This rearrangement joins TRBV30 to TRBJ2-5, with 8 bases aligning to TRBD2. V was clipped by 1 base and J by 7 bases; unmatched bases: 2. The CDR3 length is 12 residues. Germline values: CDR1 GTSNPN, CDR2 SVGIG (reference sequence). For the CDR3, the DNA is TGTGCCTGGAGTGCCGCGGGGGGGACCCAGTACTTC. Translating it yields CAWSAAGGTQYF.